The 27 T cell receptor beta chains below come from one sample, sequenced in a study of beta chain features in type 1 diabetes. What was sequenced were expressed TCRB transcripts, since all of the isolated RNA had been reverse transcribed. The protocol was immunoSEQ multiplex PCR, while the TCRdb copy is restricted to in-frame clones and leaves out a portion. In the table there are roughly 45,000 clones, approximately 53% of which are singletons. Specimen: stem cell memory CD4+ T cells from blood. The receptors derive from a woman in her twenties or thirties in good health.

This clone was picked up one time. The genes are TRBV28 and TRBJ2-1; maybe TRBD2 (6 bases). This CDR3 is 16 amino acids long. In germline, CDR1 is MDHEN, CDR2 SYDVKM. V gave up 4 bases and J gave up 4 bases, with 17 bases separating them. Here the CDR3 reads CASSSPWGVVYNEQFF. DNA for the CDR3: TGTGCCAGCAGTTCGCCATGGGGGGTCGTATACAATGAGCAGTTCTTC.

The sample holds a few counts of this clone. The CDR3, as DNA: TGTGCCAGCTCACCGCTTGACAGGGCCTACGAGCAGTACTTC. Amino acid sequence: CASSPLDRAYEQYF. V gene TRBV18 combines with J gene TRBJ2-7; 7 positions match TRBD1. V dropped 3 bases and J dropped 2; count of bases not matched to a gene: 4. The length of the CDR3 is 14 residues. Germline CDR1 reads KGHSH; CDR2 reads LQKENI.

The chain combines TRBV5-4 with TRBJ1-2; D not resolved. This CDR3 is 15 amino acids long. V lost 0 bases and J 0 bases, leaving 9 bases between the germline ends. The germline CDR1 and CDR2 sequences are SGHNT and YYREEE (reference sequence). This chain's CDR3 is CASSLGGDSNYGYTF. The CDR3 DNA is TGTGCCAGCAGCTTGGGCGGGGATTCTAACTATGGCTACACCTTC.

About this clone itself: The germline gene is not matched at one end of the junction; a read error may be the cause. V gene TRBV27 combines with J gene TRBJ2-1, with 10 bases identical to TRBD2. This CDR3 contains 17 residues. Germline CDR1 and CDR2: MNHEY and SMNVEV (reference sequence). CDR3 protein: CASSISRTSGLGNEQFF. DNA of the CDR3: TGTGCCAGCAGTATATCTCGGACTAGCGGATTGGGCAATGAGCAGTTCTTC.

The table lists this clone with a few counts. CDR3 residues: CASSLAGGYTF. CDR3 DNA: TGTGCCAGCAGTTTAGCGGGGGGCTACACCTTC. The V call is TRBV28, the J call TRBJ1-2, with D hard to call. The germline gives CDR1 MDHEN, CDR2 SYDVKM. V lost 2 bases and J 8 bases, leaving 6 bases between the germline ends. There are 11 residues in the CDR3.

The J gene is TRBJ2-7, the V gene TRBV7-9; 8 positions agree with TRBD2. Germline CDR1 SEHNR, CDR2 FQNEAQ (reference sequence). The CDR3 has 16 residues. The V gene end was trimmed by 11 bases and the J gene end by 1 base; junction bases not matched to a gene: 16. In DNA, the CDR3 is TGTGCCGGAATGGGACCGGGACTAGATGAATCCTACGAGCAGTACTTC. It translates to CAGMGPGLDESYEQYF.

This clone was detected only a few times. The CDR3 DNA is TGTGCCAGCTCAAGTTTCACAATGTTAGCGGGTTACTCTGGGGCCAACGTCCTGACTTTC. This encodes CASSSFTMLAGYSGANVLTF. This chain uses TRBV18 with TRBJ2-6, with 7 bases identical to TRBD2. V was pared by 5 bases and J by 0 bases, with 16 bases of the junction left unmatched. The CDR3 loop spans 20 amino acids. The germline V gene encodes CDR1 KGHSH and CDR2 LQKENI.

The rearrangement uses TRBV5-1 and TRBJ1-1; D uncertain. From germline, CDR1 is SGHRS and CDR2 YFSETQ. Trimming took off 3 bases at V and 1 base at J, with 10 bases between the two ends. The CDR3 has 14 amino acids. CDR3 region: CASSSSSKNTEAFF. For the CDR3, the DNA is TGCGCCAGCAGCTCTTCAAGCAAGAACACTGAAGCTTTCTTT.

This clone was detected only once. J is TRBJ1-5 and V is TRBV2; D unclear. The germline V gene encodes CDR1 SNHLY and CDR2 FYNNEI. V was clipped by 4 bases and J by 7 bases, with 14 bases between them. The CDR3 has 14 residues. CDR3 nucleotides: TGTGCCAGCAGTGTGTACGTTCCCTACCAGCCCCAGCATTTT. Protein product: CASSVYVPYQPQHF.

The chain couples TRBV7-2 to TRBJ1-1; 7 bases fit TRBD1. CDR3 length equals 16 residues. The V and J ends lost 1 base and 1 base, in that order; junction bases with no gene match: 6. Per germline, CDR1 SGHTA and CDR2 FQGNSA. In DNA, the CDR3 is TGTGCCAGCAGCTTAGGACAGGGTACGGGGAACACTGAAGCTTTCTTT. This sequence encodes CASSLGQGTGNTEAFF.

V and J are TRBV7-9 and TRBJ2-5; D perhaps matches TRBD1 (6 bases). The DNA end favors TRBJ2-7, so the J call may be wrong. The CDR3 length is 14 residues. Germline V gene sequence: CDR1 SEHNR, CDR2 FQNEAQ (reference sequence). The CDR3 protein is CASSTNEGAYEQYF. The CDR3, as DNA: TGTGCCAGCAGCACCAATGAGGGGGCCTACGAGCAGTACTTC.

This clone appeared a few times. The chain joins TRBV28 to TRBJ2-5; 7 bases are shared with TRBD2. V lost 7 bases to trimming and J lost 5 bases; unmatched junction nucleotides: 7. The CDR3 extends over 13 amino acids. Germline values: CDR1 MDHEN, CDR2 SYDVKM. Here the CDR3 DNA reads TGTGCCAGCATGATGGGGGGGAGGGAGACCCAGTACTTC. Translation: CASMMGGRETQYF.

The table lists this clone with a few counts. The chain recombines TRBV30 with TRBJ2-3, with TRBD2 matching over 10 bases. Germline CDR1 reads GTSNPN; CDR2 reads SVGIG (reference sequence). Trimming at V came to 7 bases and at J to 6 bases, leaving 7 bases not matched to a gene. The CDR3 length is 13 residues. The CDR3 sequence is CAFRLAGSDTQYF. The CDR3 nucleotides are TGTGCCTTTCGACTAGCGGGTTCGGATACGCAGTATTTT.

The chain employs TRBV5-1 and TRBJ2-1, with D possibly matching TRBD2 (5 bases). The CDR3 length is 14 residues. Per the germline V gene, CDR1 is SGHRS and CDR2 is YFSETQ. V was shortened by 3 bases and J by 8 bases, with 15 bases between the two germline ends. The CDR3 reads CASSSPGAGDEQFF. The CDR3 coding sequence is TGCGCCAGCAGCTCACCGGGTGCCGGGGATGAGCAGTTCTTC. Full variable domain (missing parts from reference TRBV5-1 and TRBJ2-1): KAGVTQTPRYLIKTRGQQVTLSCSPISGHRSVSWYQQTPGQGLQFLFEYFSETQRNKGNFPGRFSGRQFSNSRSEMNVSTLELGDSALYLCASSSPGAGDEQFFGPGTRLTVL.

CDR3 sequence (DNA): TGTGCCAGCAGCCAGTCCCGCGGGGACAGGGGGGATGAGCAGTTCTTC. Translation: CASSQSRGDRGDEQFF. The chain carries TRBV4-2 and TRBJ2-1, with 11 positions matching TRBD1. Trimming took 3 bases from V and 8 from J; bases not matched to a gene: 9. CDR1 and CDR2 from the germline V gene are LGHNA and YNFKEQ. The CDR3 runs 16 residues.

The DNA of the CDR3 is TGTGCCAGCAGTACGGGGACAGAGTGGGGGAATGAGCAGTTCTTC. Protein: CASSTGTEWGNEQFF. The genes are TRBV9 and TRBJ2-1; TRBD1 agrees at 7 bases. The CDR3 is 15 residues long. Germline trimming cut 5 bases from V and 7 bases from J; bases unmatched to any gene: 12. Germline V CDR1 and CDR2: SGDLS, YYNGEE.

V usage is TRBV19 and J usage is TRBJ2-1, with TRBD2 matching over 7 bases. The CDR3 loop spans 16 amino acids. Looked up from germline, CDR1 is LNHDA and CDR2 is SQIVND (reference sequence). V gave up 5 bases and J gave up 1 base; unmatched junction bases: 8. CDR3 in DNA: TGTGCCAGTAGTTGGCAAGCGGGACTTTCCTACAATGAGCAGTTCTTC. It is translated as CASSWQAGLSYNEQFF.

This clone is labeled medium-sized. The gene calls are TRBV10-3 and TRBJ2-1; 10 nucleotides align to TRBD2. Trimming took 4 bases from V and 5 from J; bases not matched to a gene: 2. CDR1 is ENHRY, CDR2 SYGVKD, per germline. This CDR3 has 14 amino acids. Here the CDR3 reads CAISGAGGNNEQFF. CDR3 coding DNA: TGTGCCATCAGTGGAGCGGGAGGGAACAATGAGCAGTTCTTC.

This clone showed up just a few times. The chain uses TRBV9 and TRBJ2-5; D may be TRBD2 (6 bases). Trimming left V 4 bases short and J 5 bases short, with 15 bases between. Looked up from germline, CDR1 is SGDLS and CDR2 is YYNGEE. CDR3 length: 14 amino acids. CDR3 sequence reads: CASSQGEAWETQYF. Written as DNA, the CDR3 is TGTGCCAGCAGCCAAGGGGAGGCGTGGGAGACCCAGTACTTC.

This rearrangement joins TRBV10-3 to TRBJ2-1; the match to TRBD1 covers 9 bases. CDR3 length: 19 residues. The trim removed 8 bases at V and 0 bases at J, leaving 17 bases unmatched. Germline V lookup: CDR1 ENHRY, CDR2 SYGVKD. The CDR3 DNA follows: TGTGCCATCGGGGGGACCTCGACAGGGGGGTTTAGCTCCTACAATGAGCAGTTCTTC. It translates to CAIGGTSTGGFSSYNEQFF.

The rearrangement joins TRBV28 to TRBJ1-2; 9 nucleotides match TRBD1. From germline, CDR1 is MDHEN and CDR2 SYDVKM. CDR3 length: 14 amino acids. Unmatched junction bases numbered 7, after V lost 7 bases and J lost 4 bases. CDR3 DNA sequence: TGTGCCAGCAACTCGGGACAGGGAAGCTATGGCTACACCTTC. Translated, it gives CASNSGQGSYGYTF.

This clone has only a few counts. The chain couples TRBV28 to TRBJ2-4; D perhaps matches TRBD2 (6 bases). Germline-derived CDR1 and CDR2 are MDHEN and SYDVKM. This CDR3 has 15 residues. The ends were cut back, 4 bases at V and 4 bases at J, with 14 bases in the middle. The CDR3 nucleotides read TGTGCCAGCAGTTCAACCGGGGGACTGAAAAACATTCAGTACTTC. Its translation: CASSSTGGLKNIQYF.

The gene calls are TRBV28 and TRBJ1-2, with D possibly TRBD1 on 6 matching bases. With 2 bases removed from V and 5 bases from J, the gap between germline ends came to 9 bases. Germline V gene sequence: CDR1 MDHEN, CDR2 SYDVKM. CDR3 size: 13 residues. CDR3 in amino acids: CASSLAGVYGYTF. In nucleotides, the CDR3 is TGTGCCAGCAGTTTAGCAGGGGTTTATGGCTACACCTTC.

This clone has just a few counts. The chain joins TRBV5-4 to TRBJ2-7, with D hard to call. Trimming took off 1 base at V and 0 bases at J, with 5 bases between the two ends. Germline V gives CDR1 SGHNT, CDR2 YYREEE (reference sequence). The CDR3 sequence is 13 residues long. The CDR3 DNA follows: TGTGCCAGCAGCTTGCCTTCCTCCTACGAGCAGTACTTC. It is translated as CASSLPSSYEQYF. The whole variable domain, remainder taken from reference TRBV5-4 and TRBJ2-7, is ETGVTQSPTHLIKTRGQQVTLRCSSQSGHNTVSWYQQALGQGPQFIFQYYREEENGRGNFPPRFSGLQFPNYSSELNVNALELDDSALYLCASSLPSSYEQYFGPGTRLTVT.

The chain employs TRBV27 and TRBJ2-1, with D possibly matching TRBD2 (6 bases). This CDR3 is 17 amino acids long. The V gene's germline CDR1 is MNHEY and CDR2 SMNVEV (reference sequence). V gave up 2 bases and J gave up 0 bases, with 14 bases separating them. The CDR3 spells CASSLRGAGSSYNEQFF. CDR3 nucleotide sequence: TGTGCCAGCAGTTTACGCGGGGCGGGAAGCTCCTACAATGAGCAGTTCTTC.

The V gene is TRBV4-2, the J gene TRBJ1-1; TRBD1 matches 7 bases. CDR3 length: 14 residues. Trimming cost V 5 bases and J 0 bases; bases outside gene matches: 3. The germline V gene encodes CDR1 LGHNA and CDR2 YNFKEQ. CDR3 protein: CASSSQGLNTEAFF. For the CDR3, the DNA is TGTGCCAGCAGCTCACAGGGGTTGAACACTGAAGCTTTCTTT.

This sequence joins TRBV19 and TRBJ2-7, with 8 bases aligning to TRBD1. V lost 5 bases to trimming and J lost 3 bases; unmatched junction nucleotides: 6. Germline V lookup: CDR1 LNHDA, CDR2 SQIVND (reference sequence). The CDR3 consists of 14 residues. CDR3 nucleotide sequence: TGTGCCAGTAGTCCCCGGGACAGGAACTACGAGCAGTACTTC. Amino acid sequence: CASSPRDRNYEQYF. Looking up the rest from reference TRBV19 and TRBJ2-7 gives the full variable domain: DGGITQSPKYLFRKEGQNVTLSCEQNLNHDAMYWYRQDPGQGLRLIYYSQIVNDFQKGDIAEGYSVSREKKESFPLTVTSAQKNPTAFYLCASSPRDRNYEQYFGPGTRLTVT.